This T cell receptor (beta chain) was documented in a study of beta chain features in type 1 diabetes. In this sample, this clone turned up a few times. There are 15 residues in the CDR3. The V gene's germline CDR1 is GTSNPN and CDR2 SVGIG (reference sequence). Trimming removed 6 bases from V and 3 bases from J; junction bases left unmatched: 10. Every bit of the isolated RNA underwent reverse transcription, so sequencing read expressed TCRB transcripts. Clones were sequenced by immunoSEQ multiplex PCR, and TCRdb holds only the in-frame ones, with some missing. The sample yields roughly 250,000 clones, about 9.3% seen once.

The chain joins TRBV30 to TRBJ1-3, with TRBD1 identical over 8 bases. This receptor was identified in a woman under 30 in good health. Sequences were obtained from naive CD4+ T cells from blood. CDR3 residues: CACSSGQGFGNTIYF. The CDR3 DNA is TGTGCCTGCTCAAGCGGACAGGGTTTTGGAAACACCATATATTTT.